This T cell receptor beta chain stems from a study of a mutant IDH1 vaccine in newly diagnosed glioma. This clone was counted a single time. CDR1 and CDR2 (germline): SNHLY, FYNNEI. Trimming took 4 bases from V and 2 from J, leaving 6 bases between them. This CDR3 comprises 14 residues. Time point defined: baseline, week 1 (first vaccination visit). Treatment denoted: pre-vaccination baseline after standard-of-care therapy. Repertoires were generated with immunoSEQ multiplex PCR, while TCRdb's copy carries only in-frame clones and drops some. Of about 30,000 clones detected, almost 85% appear once; the ten largest clones hold roughly a fifth.

The sequences come from PBMCs, collected from a glioma patient treated with radiotherapy, temozolomide or both. The V and J genes are TRBV2 and TRBJ2-6; no reliable D call. This receptor was identified in a man aged 25-45 years with glioma. The CDR3 sequence is CASSVIAGANVLTF. The CDR3 region has the DNA TGTGCCAGCAGTGTAATCGCTGGGGCCAACGTCCTGACTTTC. Full variable domain (outside the CDR3, taken from reference TRBV2 and TRBJ2-6): EPEVTQTPSHQVTQMGQEVILRCVPISNHLYFYWYRQILGQKVEFLVSFYNNEISEKSEIFDDQFSVERPDGSNFTLKIRSTKLEDSAMYFCASSVIAGANVLTFGAGSRLTVL.